The present T cell receptor (beta chain) was sequenced within a study of shared clonotypes between healthy human individuals. Subsets obtained from CD4+ cells comprised CD45RA+ naive and CD45RA-negative memory cells. Per the original data handling: ImmunoSEQ junction-only sequences lacked quality scores, so their filtering differed. Method: immunoSEQ multiplex PCR; TCRdb's copy keeps in-frame clones and lacks some. V, J and clone size derive from that table, while D and trimming were established from the DNA sequence. The table records 2 million to 2.5 million clones, approximately 94% of them present only once. Study results and caveats: Specimens sampled were limited to blood, with tissue repertoires likely differing. Naive subsets generally had larger estimated richness than memory subsets.

With respect to this clone: Its antigen is not known.

The CDR3 extends over 15 amino acids. Germline CDR1 is SGHDT and CDR2 is YYEEEE. The junction had 10 bases not matched to a gene; V was cut back by 6 bases and J by 3 bases. The chain combines TRBV5-6 with TRBJ2-7; 9 nucleotides match TRBD2. The clonotype comes from a young man in good health. Input material: naive CD4+ T cells sorted from blood. Subset of the sample: CD45RA+ positively selected. DNA of the CDR3: TGTGCCAGCACCACTCCGGCGGGAGGGGTCTACGAGCAGTACTTC. This sequence encodes CASTTPAGGVYEQYF.